This T cell receptor (beta chain) was found in a study of shared clonotypes between healthy human individuals. Trimming shortened V by 5 bases and J by 5 bases, and 19 bases separated the two germline ends. Germline assignment: CDR1 SGHAT and CDR2 FQNNGV. The CDR3 is 16 amino acids. Researchers divided each subset's genomic DNA evenly across several immunoSEQ plates. Libraries were prepared by immunoSEQ multiplex PCR; TCRdb keeps only in-frame clonotypes and omits some of them. This sample has about 100,000 clones, with around 43% found just once. The sequenced sample was PBMCs. This sequence joins TRBV11-2 and TRBJ2-1; D is perhaps TRBD1 (6 bases). This sequence originates from a woman between 40 and 50 years old in good health. Some clones in this sample may be carry-over from other donors' samples. CDR3 DNA sequence: TGTGCCAGCAGCCCCCGGGACACCCTGAGAGACAATGAGCAGTTCTTC. This gives the protein CASSPRDTLRDNEQFF.